The present entry profiles one TCR beta chain with its context. The data derive from a study of cytomegalovirus exposure and HLA in healthy donors. V dropped 6 bases and J dropped 9; count of bases not matched to a gene: 14. The germline gives CDR1 MDHEN, CDR2 SYDVKM. The CDR3 length is 17 residues. Using immunoSEQ multiplex PCR, the repertoire was profiled, and TCRdb retains in-frame clones only, with some absent. Of about 280,000 clones in the sample, roughly 88% were seen once. This rearrangement joins TRBV28 to TRBJ2-1, with 13 bases that match TRBD2. The source of this sequence is a young woman in good health and CMV-seronegative. The specimen was PBMCs. CDR3 region: CASSNPRTSGRGSEQFF. DNA for the CDR3: TGTGCCAGCAGCAACCCGCGGACTAGCGGGAGAGGTAGTGAGCAGTTCTTC.